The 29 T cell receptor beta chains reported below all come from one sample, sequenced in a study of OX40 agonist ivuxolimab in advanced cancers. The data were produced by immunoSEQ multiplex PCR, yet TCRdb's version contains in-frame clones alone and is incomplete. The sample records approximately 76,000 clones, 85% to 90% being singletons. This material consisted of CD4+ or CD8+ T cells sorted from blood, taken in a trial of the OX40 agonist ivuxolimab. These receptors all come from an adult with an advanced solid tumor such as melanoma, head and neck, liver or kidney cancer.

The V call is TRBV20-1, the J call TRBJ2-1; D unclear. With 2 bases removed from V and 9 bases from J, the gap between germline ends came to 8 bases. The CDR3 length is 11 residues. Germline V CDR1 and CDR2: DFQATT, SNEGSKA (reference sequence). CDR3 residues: CSARRKTEQFF. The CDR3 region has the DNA TGCAGTGCTAGACGGAAGACTGAGCAGTTCTTC.

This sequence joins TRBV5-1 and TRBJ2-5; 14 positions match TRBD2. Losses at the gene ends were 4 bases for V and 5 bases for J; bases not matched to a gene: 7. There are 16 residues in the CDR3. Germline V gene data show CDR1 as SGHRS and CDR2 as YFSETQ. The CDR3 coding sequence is TGCGCCAGCAGCATAGGGACTAGCGGGAGAGGCGAGACCCAGTACTTC. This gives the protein CASSIGTSGRGETQYF.

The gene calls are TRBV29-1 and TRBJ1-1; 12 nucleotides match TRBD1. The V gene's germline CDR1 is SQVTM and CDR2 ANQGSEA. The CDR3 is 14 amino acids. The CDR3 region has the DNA TGCAGGGGGACAGGGGGCGCTGGGAACACTGAAGCTTTCTTT. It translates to CRGTGGAGNTEAFF.

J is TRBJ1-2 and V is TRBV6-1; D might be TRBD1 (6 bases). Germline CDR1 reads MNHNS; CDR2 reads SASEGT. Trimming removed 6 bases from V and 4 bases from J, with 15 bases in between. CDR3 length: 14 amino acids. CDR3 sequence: CASSPGAPAYGYTF. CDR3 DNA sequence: TGTGCCAGCAGCCCAGGGGCTCCAGCCTATGGCTACACCTTC.

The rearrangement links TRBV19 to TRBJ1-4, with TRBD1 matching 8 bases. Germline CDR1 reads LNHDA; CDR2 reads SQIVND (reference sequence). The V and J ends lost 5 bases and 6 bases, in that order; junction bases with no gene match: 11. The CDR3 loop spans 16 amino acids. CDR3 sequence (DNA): TGTGCCAGTAGTCCACGAACAGGGGGGGCTTATGAAAAACTGTTTTTT. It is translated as CASSPRTGGAYEKLFF.

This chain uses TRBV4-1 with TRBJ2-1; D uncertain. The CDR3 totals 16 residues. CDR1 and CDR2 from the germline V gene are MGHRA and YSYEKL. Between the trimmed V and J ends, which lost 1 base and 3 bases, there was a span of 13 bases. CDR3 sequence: CASSQGGLTGYNEQFF. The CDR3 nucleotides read TGCGCCAGCAGCCAAGGGGGTCTAACGGGCTACAATGAGCAGTTCTTC.

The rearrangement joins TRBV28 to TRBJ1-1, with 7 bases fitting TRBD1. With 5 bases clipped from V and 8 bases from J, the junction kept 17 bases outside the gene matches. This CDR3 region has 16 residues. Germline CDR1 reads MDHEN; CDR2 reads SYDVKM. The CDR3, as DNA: TGTGCCAGCAGTCAAGGGCTCGCAGGACAGGTGGGAGAAGCTTTCTTT. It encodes CASSQGLAGQVGEAFF. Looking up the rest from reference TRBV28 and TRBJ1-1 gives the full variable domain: DVKVTQSSRYLVKRTGEKVFLECVQDMDHENMFWYRQDPGLGLRLIYFSYDVKMKEKGDIPEGYSVSREKKERFSLILESASTNQTSMYLCASSQGLAGQVGEAFFGQGTRLTVV.

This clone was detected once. CDR3 coding DNA: TGTGCCAGCAGCGATGACAGATACGGGGCCAAAAACATTCAGTACTTC. Translated, it gives CASSDDRYGAKNIQYF. The chain is built from TRBV5-4 and TRBJ2-4, with D possibly TRBD1 on 5 matching bases. V lost 4 bases to trimming and J lost 1 base, with 15 bases between them. The germline V gene has CDR1 SGHNT and CDR2 YYREEE (reference sequence). The length of the CDR3 is 16 residues.

CDR3 DNA: TGTGCCAGCAGCGTCCGCTCAGGGGGCACAGATACGCAGTATTTT. Translated: CASSVRSGGTDTQYF. J is TRBJ2-3 and V is TRBV9, with D possibly TRBD1 on 6 matching bases. V was clipped by 2 bases and J by 1 base, with 11 bases between them. The CDR3 is 15 residues long. The germline V gene has CDR1 SGDLS and CDR2 YYNGEE. Using reference TRBV9 and TRBJ2-3 for the parts outside the CDR3, the full variable domain is DSGVTQTPKHLITATGQRVTLRCSPRSGDLSVYWYQQSLDQGLQFLIQYYNGEERAKGNILERFSAQQFPDLHSELNLSSLELGDSALYFCASSVRSGGTDTQYFGPGTRLTVL.

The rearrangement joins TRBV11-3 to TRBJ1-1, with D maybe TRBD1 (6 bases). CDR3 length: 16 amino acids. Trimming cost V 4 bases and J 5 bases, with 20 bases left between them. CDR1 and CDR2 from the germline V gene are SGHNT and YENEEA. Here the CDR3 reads CASSSPRAGVGTEAFF. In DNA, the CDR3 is TGTGCCAGCAGCTCACCCCGAGCAGGGGTGGGGACTGAAGCTTTCTTT.

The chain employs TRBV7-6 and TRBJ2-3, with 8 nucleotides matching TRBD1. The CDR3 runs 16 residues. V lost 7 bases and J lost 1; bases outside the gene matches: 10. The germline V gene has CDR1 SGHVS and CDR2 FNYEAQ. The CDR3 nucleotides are TGTGCCAGCACCCAAGAGGACAGGGAAGGCACAGATACGCAGTATTTT. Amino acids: CASTQEDREGTDTQYF.

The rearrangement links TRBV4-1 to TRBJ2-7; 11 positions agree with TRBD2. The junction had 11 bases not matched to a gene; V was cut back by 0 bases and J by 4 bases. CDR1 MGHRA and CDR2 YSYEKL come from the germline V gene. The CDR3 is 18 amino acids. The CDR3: CASSQEVIAGGPRYEQYF. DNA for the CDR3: TGCGCCAGCAGCCAAGAGGTGATAGCGGGAGGGCCCAGGTACGAGCAGTACTTC.

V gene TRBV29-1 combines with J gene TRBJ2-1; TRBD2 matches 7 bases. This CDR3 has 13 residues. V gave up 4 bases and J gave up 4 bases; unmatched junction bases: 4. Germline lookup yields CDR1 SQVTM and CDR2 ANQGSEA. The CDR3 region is CSVVLALYNEQFF. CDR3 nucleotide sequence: TGCAGCGTTGTACTAGCGCTATACAATGAGCAGTTCTTC.

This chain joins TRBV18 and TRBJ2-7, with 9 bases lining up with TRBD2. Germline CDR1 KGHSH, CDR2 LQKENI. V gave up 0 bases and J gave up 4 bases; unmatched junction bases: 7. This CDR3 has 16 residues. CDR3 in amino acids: CASSPPTGTSPYEQYF. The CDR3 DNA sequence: TGTGCCAGCTCACCACCAACCGGGACTAGCCCTTACGAGCAGTACTTC.

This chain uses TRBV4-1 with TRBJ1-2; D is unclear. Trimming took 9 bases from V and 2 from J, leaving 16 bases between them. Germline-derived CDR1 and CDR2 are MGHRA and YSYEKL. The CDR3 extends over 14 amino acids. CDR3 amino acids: CASRGRMANYGYTF. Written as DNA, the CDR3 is TGCGCCAGTCGAGGACGGATGGCGAACTATGGCTACACCTTC.

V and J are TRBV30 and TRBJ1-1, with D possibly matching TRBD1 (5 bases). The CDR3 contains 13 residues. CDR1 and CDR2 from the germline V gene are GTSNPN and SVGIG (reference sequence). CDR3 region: CLCRRQHNTEAFF. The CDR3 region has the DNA TGTCTGTGTCGGAGACAGCATAACACTGAAGCTTTCTTT.

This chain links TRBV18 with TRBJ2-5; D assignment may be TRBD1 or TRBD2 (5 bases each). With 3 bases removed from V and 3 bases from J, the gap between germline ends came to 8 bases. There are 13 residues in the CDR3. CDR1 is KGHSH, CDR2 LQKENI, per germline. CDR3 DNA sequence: TGTGCCAGCTCACCTATGGGGGAAGAGACCCAGTACTTC. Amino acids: CASSPMGEETQYF.

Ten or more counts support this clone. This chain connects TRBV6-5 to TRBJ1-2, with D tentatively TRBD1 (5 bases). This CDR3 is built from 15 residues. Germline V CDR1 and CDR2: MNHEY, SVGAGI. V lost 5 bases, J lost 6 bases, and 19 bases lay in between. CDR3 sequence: CASSPPAGRGHGYTF. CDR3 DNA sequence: TGTGCCAGCAGTCCCCCCGCAGGGAGGGGCCATGGCTACACCTTC.

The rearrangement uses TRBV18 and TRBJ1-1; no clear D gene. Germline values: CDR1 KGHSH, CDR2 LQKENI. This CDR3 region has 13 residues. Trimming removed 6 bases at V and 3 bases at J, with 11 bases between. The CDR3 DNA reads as TGTGCCAGCTCTACCACGGGATACACTGAAGCTTTCTTT. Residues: CASSTTGYTEAFF.

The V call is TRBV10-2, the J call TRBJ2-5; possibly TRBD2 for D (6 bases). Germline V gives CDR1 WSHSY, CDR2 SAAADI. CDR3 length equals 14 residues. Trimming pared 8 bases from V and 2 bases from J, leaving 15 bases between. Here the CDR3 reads CASRPHSGQETQYF. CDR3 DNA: TGCGCCAGCCGCCCCCACAGCGGGCAAGAGACCCAGTACTTC.

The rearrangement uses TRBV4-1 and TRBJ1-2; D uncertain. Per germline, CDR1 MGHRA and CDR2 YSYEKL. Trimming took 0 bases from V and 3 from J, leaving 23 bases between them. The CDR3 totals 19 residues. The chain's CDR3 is CASSQDNPPVLGWDYGYTF. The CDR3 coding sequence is TGCGCCAGCAGCCAAGATAACCCGCCCGTTTTGGGGTGGGACTATGGCTACACCTTC.

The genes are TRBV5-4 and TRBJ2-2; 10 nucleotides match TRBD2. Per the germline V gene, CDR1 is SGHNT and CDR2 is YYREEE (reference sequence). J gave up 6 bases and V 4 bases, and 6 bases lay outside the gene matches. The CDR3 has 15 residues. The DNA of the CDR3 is TGTGCCAGCAGCCTACCGGGACTAGCGTCCGGGGAGCTGTTTTTT. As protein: CASSLPGLASGELFF.

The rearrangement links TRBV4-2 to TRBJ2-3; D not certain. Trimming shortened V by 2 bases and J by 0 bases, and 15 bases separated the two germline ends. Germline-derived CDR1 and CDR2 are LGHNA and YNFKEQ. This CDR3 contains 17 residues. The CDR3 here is CASSQFSEGSSTDTQYF. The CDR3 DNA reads TGTGCCAGCAGCCAATTTTCCGAAGGCTCTAGCACAGATACGCAGTATTTT.

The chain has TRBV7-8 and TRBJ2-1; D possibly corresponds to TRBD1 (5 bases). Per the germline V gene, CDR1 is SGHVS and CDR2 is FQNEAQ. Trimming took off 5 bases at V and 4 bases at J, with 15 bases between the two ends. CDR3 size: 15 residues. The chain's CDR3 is CASSRGMTAYNEQFF. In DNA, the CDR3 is TGTGCCAGCAGCCGCGGCATGACAGCGTACAATGAGCAGTTCTTC.

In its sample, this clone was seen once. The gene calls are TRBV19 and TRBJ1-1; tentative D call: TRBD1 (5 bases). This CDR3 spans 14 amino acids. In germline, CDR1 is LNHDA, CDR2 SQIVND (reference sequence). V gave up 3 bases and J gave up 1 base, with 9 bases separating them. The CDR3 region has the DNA TGTGCCAGTAGTATGAGGGGCGAGAACACTGAAGCTTTCTTT. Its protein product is CASSMRGENTEAFF.

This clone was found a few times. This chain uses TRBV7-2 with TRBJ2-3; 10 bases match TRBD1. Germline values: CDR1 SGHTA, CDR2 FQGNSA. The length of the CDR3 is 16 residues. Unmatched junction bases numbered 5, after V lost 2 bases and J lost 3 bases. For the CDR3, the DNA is TGTGCCAGCAGCTTAACGACAGGGGGCAGGACAGATACGCAGTATTTT. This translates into CASSLTTGGRTDTQYF. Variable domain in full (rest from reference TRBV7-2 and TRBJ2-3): GAGVSQSPSNKVTEKGKDVELRCDPISGHTALYWYRQSLGQGLEFLIYFQGNSAPDKSGLPSDRFSAERTGGSVSTLTIQRTQQEDSAVYLCASSLTTGGRTDTQYFGPGTRLTVL.

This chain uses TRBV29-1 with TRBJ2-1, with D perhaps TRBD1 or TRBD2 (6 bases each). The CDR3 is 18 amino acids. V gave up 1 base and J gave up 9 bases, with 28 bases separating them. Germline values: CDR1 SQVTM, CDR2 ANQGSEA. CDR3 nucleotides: TGCAGCGTTGAAGTTGTAAGACACGGGGGCGCGAATTTGGTTGAGCAGTTCTTC. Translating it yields CSVEVVRHGGANLVEQFF.

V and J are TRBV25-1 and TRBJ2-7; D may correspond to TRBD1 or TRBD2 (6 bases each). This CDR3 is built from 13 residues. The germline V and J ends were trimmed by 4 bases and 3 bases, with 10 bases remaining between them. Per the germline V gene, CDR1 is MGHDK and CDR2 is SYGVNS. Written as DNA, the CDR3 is TGTGCCAGCAGTGTGGGGGGCGGCTACGAGCAGTACTTC. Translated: CASSVGGGYEQYF.

This CDR3 reads CAIRVADEQYF. The CDR3 DNA reads as TGTGCCATCAGGGTCGCAGACGAGCAGTACTTC. The genes are TRBV10-3 and TRBJ2-5; no reliable D call. TRBJ2-7 matches the DNA end more closely, so the J call is doubtful. CDR3 size: 11 residues. Germline CDR1 reads ENHRY; CDR2 reads SYGVKD.